A selection of T cell receptor beta chains follows, all from one sample in a study of identical twins. TCRdb reprocessed the 5' RACE reads with MiXCR, giving one entry per CDR3 protein. The data show 310,000 or so distinct CDR3 sequences, roughly 9.8% seen once. This sample also belongs to another study, concerning yellow fever vaccine responses in identical twins.

The material sequenced was CD8+ T cells sorted from blood. The receptors here all came from a young woman in good health. CDR3s leave out the opening cysteine and the closing phenylalanine or tryptophan.

J | V | CDR3
TRBJ2-7 | TRBV27 | ASSFDGGFEQY
TRBJ1-5 | TRBV5-6 | ASSYGTRSQPQH
TRBJ2-5 | TRBV4-1 | ASSQVGGLGQETQY
TRBJ2-2 | TRBV28 | ASSSRNTGELF
TRBJ2-7 | TRBV7-9 | ASSSGSKNYEQY
TRBJ1-1 | TRBV27 | ASSTPQGGNTEAF
TRBJ1-2 | TRBV5-1 | ASSLRPYEGYT
TRBJ2-7 | TRBV20-1 | SAPTGTGFEQY
TRBJ2-7 | TRBV4-3 | ASSQDRGNAAYEQY
TRBJ2-7 | TRBV6-2/TRBV6-3 | ASIRGIAYEQY
TRBJ1-1 | TRBV4-2 | ASSQDRGTGGSEAF
TRBJ2-5 | TRBV5-1 | ASSLRMGLAGETQY
TRBJ1-4 | TRBV6-1 | ASSPSQPNEKLF
TRBJ2-1 | TRBV20-1 | SASTSVPGQGYDEQF
TRBJ2-7 | TRBV12-3/TRBV12-4 | ASRGAGRGTIIYEQY
TRBJ2-5 | TRBV19 | ASTNTGTKQETQY
TRBJ2-6 | TRBV10-3 | AITGSGANVLT
TRBJ2-7 | TRBV28 | ASSSPLDTAYEQY
TRBJ2-1 | TRBV4-3 | ASSPRQVGWPGVYEQF
TRBJ2-3 | TRBV9 | ASSPEGDTQY
TRBJ1-5 | TRBV7-9 | ASSASNQPQH
TRBJ2-2 | TRBV30 | AWSMGEINTGELF
TRBJ2-7 | TRBV7-9 | ASSLAHPSDSYEQY
TRBJ2-6 | TRBV21-1 | ASSKGGLEGLSGANVLT
TRBJ1-1 | TRBV5-1 | ASSPPTGMATEAF
TRBJ2-2 | TRBV7-9 | ASSLPDRAITGELF